This entry concerns a single T cell receptor beta chain. Its antigen is as yet unknown. These data originate in a study of T-cell memory formation after mild COVID-19. Study-wide findings and caveats: Shrinking CD4+ clones were chiefly CM and EM; CD8+ ones were chiefly EMRA.

MiXCR, applied by TCRdb to the 5' RACE reads, yields one record per CDR3 protein. This table has 85,000 to 120,000 distinct CDR3 sequences, 9.5% to 15% appearing once. V lost 5 bases, J lost 5 bases, and 7 bases lay in between. CDR1 and CDR2 from the germline V gene are SGDLS and YYNGEE. The CDR3 has 11 amino acids. Specimen: PBMCs or a T cell subset sorted from them (not recorded which). The sequence was collected from an adult woman who had mild COVID-19 (a few samples of this study predate the infection). Cell type and time point are not known. The rearrangement uses TRBV9 and TRBJ1-1; D is undetermined. Written as DNA, the CDR3 is TGTGCCAGCAGGGGGATTACTGAAGCTTTCTTT. This sequence encodes CASRGITEAFF.